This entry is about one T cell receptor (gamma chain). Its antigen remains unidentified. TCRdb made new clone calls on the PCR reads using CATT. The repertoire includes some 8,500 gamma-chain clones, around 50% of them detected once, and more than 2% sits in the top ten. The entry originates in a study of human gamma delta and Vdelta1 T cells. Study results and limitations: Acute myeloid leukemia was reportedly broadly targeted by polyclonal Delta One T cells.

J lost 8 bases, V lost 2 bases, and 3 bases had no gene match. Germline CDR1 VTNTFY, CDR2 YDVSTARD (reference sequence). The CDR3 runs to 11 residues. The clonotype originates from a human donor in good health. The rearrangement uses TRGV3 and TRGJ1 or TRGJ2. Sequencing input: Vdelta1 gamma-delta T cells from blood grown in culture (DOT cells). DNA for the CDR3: TGTGCCACCTGGGACAAAAATAAGAAACTCTTT. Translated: CATWDKNKKLF.